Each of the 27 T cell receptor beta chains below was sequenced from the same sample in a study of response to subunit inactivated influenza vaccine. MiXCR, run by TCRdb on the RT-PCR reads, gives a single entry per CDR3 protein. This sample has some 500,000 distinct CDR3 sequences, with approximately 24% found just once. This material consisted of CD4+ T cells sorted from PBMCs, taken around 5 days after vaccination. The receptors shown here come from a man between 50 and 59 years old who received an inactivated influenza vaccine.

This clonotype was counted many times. CDR3 in amino acids: CATSPTGGEKLFF. The CDR3 DNA follows: TGTGCCACCAGCCCCACGGGGGGAGAAAAACTGTTTTTT. The chain uses TRBV15 and TRBJ1-4; D possibly corresponds to TRBD1 (5 bases). CDR1 and CDR2 from the germline V gene are LNHNV and YYDKDF (reference sequence). This CDR3 region has 13 residues. Trimming took 5 bases from V and 8 from J, leaving 12 bases between them.

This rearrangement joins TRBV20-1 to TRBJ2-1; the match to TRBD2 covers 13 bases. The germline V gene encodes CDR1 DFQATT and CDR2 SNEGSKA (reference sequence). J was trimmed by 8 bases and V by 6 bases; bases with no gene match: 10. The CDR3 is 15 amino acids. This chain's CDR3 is CSARTSGRGLDEQFF. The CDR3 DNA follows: TGCAGTGCCAGGACTAGCGGGAGAGGGTTGGATGAGCAGTTCTTC.

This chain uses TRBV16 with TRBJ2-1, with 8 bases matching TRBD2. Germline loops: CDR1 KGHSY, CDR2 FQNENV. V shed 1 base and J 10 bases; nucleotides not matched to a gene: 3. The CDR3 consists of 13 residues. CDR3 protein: CASSQLLAGEQFF. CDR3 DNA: TGTGCCAGCAGCCAATTATTAGCGGGAGAGCAGTTCTTC.

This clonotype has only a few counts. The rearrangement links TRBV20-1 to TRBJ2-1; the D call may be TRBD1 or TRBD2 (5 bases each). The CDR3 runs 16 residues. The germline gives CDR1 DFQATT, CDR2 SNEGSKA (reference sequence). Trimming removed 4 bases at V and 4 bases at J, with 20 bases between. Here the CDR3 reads CSANLGTGLRYNEQFF. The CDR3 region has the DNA TGCAGTGCTAATCTTGGGACGGGCCTTCGGTACAATGAGCAGTTCTTC.

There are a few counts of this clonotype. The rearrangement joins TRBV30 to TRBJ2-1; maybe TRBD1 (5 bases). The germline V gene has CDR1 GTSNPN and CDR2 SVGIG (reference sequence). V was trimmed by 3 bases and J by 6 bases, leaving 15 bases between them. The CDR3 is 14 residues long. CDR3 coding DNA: TGTGCCTGGAGCCAACCCAACAGGCGCAATGAGCAGTTCTTC. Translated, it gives CAWSQPNRRNEQFF.

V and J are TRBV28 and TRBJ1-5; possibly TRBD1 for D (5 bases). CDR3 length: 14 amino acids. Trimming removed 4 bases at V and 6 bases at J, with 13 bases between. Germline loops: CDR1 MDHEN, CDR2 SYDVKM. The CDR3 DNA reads TGTGCCAGCAGTTCAGGACAATTGAGTCAGCCCCAGCATTTT. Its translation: CASSSGQLSQPQHF.

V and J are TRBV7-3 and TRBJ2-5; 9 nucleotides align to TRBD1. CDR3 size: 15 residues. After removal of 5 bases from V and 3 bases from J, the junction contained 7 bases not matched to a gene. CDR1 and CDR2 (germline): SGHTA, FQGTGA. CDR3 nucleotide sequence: TGTGCCAGCAGCCGGACAGGGGACAAGGAAGAGACCCAGTACTTC. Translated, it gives CASSRTGDKEETQYF.

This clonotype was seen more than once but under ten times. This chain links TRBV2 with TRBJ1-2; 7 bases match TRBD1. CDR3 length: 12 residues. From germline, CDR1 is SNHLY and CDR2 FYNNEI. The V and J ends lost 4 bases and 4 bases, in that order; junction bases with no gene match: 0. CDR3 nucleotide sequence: TGTGCCAGCAGTGGGGACAGCTATGGCTACACCTTC. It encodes CASSGDSYGYTF.

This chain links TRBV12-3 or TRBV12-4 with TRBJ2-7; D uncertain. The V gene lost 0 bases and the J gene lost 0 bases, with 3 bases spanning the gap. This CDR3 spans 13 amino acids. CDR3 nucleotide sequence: TGTGCCAGCAGTTTAGCGCCCTCCTACGAGCAGTACTTC. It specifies CASSLAPSYEQYF.

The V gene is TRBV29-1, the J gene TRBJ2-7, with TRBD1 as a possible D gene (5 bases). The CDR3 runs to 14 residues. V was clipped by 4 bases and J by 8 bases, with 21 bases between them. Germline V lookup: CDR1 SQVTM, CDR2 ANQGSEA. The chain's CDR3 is CSVAGNGRSAKQYF. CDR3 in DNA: TGCAGCGTTGCAGGGAACGGACGGAGTGCGAAGCAGTACTTC.

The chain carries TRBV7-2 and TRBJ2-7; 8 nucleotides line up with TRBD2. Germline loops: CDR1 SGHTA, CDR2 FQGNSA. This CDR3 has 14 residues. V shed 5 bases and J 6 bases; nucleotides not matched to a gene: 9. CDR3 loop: CASSRSGKVGEQYF. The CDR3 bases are TGTGCCAGCAGCCGTAGCGGGAAGGTCGGCGAGCAGTACTTC.

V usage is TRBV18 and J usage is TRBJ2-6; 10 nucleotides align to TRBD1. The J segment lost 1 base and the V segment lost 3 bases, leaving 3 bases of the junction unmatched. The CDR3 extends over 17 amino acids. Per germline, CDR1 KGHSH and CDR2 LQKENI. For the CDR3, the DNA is TGTGCCAGCTCACCTCCGGGACAGGGGTCTGGGGCCAACGTCCTGACTTTC. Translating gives CASSPPGQGSGANVLTF.

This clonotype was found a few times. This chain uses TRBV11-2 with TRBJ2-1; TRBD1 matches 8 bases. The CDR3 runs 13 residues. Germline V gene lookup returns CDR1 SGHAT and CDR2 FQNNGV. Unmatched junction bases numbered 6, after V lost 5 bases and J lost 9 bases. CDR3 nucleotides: TGTGCCAGCAGCACCGACAGGGGAGGTGAGCAGTTCTTC. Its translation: CASSTDRGGEQFF.

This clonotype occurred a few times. Here the CDR3 DNA reads TGTGCCACCAGTGACCGGGCCACCGGGGAGCTGTTTTTT. Translating gives CATSDRATGELFF. The chain combines TRBV24-1 with TRBJ2-2; no definite D call. The CDR3 length is 13 residues. Deletions cut 4 bases from V and 4 bases from J, with 6 bases between. The germline V gene has CDR1 KGHDR and CDR2 SFDVKD.

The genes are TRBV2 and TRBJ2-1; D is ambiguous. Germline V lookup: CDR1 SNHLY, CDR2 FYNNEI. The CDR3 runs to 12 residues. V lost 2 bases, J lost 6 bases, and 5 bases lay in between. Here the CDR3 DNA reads TGTGCCAGCAGTGAACGGCTCAATGAGCAGTTCTTC. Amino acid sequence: CASSERLNEQFF. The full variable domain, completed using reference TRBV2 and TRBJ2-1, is EPEVTQTPSHQVTQMGQEVILRCVPISNHLYFYWYRQILGQKVEFLVSFYNNEISEKSEIFDDQFSVERPDGSNFTLKIRSTKLEDSAMYFCASSERLNEQFFGPGTRLTVL.

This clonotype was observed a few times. The CDR3 loop reads CAISDPGLAGGNEQYF. CDR3 bases: TGTGCCATCAGTGATCCCGGACTAGCGGGAGGCAACGAGCAGTACTTC. The rearrangement joins TRBV10-3 to TRBJ2-7, with 14 bases fitting TRBD2. This CDR3 region has 16 residues. Losses at the gene ends were 3 bases for V and 5 bases for J; bases not matched to a gene: 6. The germline gives CDR1 ENHRY, CDR2 SYGVKD.

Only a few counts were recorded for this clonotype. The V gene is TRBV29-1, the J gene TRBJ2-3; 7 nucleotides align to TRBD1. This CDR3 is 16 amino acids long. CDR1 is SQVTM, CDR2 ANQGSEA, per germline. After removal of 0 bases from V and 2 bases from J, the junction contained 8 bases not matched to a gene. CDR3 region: CSVEDRYKGATDTQYF. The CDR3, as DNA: TGCAGCGTTGAAGATCGGTACAAGGGGGCCACAGATACGCAGTATTTT.

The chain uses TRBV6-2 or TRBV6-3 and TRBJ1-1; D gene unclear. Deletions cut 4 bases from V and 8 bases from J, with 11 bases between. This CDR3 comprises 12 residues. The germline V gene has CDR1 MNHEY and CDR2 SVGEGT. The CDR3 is CASSLRGGEAFF. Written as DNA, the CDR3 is TGTGCCAGCAGTTTACGCGGTGGGGAAGCTTTCTTT.

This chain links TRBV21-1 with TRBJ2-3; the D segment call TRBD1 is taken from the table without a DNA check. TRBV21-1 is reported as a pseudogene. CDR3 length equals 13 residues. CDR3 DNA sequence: TGTGCCAGCGGAGGGACAGCGGGGGATACGCAGTATTTT. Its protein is CASGGTAGDTQYF.

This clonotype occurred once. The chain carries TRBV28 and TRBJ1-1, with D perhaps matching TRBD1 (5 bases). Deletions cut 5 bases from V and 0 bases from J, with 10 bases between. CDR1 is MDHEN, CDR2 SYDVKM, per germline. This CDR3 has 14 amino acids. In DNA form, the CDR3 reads TGTGCCAGCAGTACCGGGACCATGAACACTGAAGCTTTCTTT. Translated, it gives CASSTGTMNTEAFF.

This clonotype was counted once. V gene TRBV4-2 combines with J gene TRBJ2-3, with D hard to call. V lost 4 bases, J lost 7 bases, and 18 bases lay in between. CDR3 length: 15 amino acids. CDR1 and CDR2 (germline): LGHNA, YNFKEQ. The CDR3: CASSPGLVLSHTQYF. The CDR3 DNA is TGTGCCAGCAGCCCCGGGCTAGTACTATCTCATACGCAGTATTTT.

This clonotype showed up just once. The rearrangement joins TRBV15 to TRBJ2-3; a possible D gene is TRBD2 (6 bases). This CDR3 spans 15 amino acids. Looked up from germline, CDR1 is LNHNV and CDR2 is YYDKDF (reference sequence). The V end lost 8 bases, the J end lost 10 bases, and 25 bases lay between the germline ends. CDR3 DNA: TGTGCCACCTCTAAGGATAATAGCGGTTGGGGGGCGCAGTATTTT. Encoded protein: CATSKDNSGWGAQYF.

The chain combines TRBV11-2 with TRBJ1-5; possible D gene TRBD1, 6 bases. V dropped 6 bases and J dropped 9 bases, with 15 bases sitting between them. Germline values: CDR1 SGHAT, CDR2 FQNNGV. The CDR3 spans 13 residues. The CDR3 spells CASSQGVRGPQHF. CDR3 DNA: TGTGCCAGCAGTCAAGGGGTCAGGGGGCCCCAGCATTTT.

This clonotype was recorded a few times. The CDR3 loop is CAISTRSTGSYEQYF. CDR3 sequence (DNA): TGTGCCATCAGTACCCGGTCAACCGGCTCCTACGAGCAGTACTTC. The chain employs TRBV10-3 and TRBJ2-7; D is ambiguous. Deletions cut 5 bases from V and 0 bases from J, with 14 bases between. CDR1 ENHRY and CDR2 SYGVKD come from the germline V gene. The CDR3 contains 15 residues.

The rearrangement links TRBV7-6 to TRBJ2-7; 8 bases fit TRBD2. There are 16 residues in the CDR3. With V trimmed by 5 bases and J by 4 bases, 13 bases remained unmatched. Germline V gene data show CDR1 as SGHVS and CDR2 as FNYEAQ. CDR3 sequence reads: CASSLTGSGGGYEQYF. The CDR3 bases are TGTGCCAGCAGCCTAACCGGATCGGGCGGGGGGTACGAGCAGTACTTC.

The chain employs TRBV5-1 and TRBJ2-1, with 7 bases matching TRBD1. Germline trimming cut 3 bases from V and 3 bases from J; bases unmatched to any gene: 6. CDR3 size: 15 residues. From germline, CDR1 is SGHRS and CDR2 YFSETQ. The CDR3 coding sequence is TGCGCCAGCAGCTCAGGACAGGATAACTACAATGAGCAGTTCTTC. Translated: CASSSGQDNYNEQFF.

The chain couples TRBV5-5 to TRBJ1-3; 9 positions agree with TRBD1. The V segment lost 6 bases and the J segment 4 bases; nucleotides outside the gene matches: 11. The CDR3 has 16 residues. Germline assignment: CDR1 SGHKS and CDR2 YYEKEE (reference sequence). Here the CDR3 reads CASTLPGTGKGNTIYF. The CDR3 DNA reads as TGTGCCAGCACCCTTCCTGGGACAGGGAAAGGAAACACCATATATTTT.